This TCR beta chain was observed in a study of cytomegalovirus exposure and HLA in healthy donors. Study findings and constraints: Later analysis indicated greater clonal expansion among HLA-associated TCR beta chains than among equally common other chains.

As regards this clone: Antigen unknown.

Germline V gene data show CDR1 as MGHRA and CDR2 as YSYEKL. The CDR3 covers 16 residues. V lost 0 bases to trimming and J lost 6 bases, with 15 bases between them. The PCR was carried out with 60 Vbeta primers and 13 Jbeta primers. Produced via immunoSEQ multiplex PCR; TCRdb's table is partial and in-frame only. The sample lists 100,000 to 120,000 clones; roughly 73% were seen once. The chain recombines TRBV4-1 with TRBJ1-5, with D unclear. The specimen sequenced was PBMCs. The clonotype was recovered from a woman in her 40s in good health and CMV-seropositive. The chain's CDR3 is CASSQDPGFGVQPQHF. In nucleotides, the CDR3 is TGCGCCAGCAGCCAAGACCCGGGATTTGGTGTTCAGCCCCAGCATTTT.